Below are 4 T cell receptor beta chains sequenced from a single sample in a study of regulatory T cells in long-lasting Graves disease. HTBI primers from iRepertoire and Arm-PCR of CDR3 regions yielded the TCR beta libraries. TCRdb called the multiplex PCR reads again in MiXCR, with one record for every CDR3 protein. The top ten clones hold around 50% of a sample with 310,000 or so distinct CDR3 sequences, 20% to 25% of them seen once. Time point defined: persistent/refractory GD, antithyroid drugs over 5 years with positive TRAb. Generation of the TCR library employed RNA extracted from PBMCs. This material consisted of peripheral blood mononuclear cells (PBMCs), taken when the disease was refractory, from a patient treated with antithyroid drugs. Source of these receptors: a female donor with Graves disease.

This clonotype was recorded at least ten times. The chain is built from TRBV28 and TRBJ2-7, with D perhaps given as TRBD1 or TRBD2 (5 bases each). This CDR3 is 11 amino acids long. Germline CDR1 reads MDHEN; CDR2 reads SYDVKM. V was cut by 9 bases and J by 2 bases, with 8 bases left in between. The CDR3 protein is CASGDPYEQYF. The CDR3 DNA reads TGTGCCAGTGGGGACCCCTACGAGCAGTACTTC. Supplemented by reference TRBV28 and TRBJ2-7, the full variable domain reads DVKVTQSSRYLVKRTGEKVFLECVQDMDHENMFWYRQDPGLGLRLIYFSYDVKMKEKGDIPEGYSVSREKKERFSLILESASTNQTSMYLCASGDPYEQYFGPGTRLTVT.

This clonotype was counted between two and nine times. The rearrangement uses TRBV3-1 and TRBJ1-1, with unresolved D. Germline V lookup: CDR1 LGHDT, CDR2 YNNKEL (reference sequence). Trimming took 3 bases from V and 0 from J, leaving 11 bases between them. This CDR3 region has 15 residues. The CDR3 sequence: CASSQPRGLNTEAFF. The CDR3 DNA is TGTGCCAGCAGCCAGCCCCGGGGTCTGAACACTGAAGCTTTCTTT.

The rearrangement joins TRBV19 to TRBJ1-1; 9 bases are a match to TRBD1. J gave up 1 base and V 5 bases, and 20 bases lay outside the gene matches. Germline assignment: CDR1 LNHDA and CDR2 SQIVND (reference sequence). CDR3 size: 20 residues. CDR3 in amino acids: CASSSSGTGRTLIGNTEAFF. DNA for the CDR3: TGTGCCAGTAGTTCGTCCGGGACAGGGCGAACCCTTATCGGGAACACTGAAGCTTTCTTT.

This clonotype appeared many times. The chain links TRBV27 to TRBJ1-4; D is unresolved. The V gene lost 3 bases and the J gene lost 5 bases, with 7 bases spanning the gap. The CDR3 length is 13 residues. CDR1 is MNHEY and CDR2 is SMNVEV in the germline V gene (reference sequence). The chain's CDR3 is CASSFGNNEKLFF. The CDR3 nucleotides read TGTGCCAGCAGTTTTGGAAACAATGAAAAACTGTTTTTT.